This T cell receptor beta chain emerged from a study of T cell changes during pregnancy in multiple sclerosis. Sequencing was performed with immunoSEQ multiplex PCR; in TCRdb, only in-frame clones are kept and a portion is missing. The sample contains about 84,000 clones, approximately 94% of which appear only once. The J segment lost 6 bases and the V segment lost 4 bases, leaving 5 bases of the junction unmatched. Germline V gene data show CDR1 as SGHDT and CDR2 as YYEEEE. The CDR3 length is 14 residues. The chain combines TRBV5-6 with TRBJ2-2, with 8 bases lining up with TRBD1. This material consisted of peripheral blood, taken in the third trimester of pregnancy. The TCR was taken from a female donor with multiple sclerosis, enrolled in a pregnancy study. CDR3 protein: CASSADRAPGELFF. In nucleotides, the CDR3 is TGTGCCAGCAGCGCGGACAGGGCCCCCGGGGAGCTGTTTTTT.